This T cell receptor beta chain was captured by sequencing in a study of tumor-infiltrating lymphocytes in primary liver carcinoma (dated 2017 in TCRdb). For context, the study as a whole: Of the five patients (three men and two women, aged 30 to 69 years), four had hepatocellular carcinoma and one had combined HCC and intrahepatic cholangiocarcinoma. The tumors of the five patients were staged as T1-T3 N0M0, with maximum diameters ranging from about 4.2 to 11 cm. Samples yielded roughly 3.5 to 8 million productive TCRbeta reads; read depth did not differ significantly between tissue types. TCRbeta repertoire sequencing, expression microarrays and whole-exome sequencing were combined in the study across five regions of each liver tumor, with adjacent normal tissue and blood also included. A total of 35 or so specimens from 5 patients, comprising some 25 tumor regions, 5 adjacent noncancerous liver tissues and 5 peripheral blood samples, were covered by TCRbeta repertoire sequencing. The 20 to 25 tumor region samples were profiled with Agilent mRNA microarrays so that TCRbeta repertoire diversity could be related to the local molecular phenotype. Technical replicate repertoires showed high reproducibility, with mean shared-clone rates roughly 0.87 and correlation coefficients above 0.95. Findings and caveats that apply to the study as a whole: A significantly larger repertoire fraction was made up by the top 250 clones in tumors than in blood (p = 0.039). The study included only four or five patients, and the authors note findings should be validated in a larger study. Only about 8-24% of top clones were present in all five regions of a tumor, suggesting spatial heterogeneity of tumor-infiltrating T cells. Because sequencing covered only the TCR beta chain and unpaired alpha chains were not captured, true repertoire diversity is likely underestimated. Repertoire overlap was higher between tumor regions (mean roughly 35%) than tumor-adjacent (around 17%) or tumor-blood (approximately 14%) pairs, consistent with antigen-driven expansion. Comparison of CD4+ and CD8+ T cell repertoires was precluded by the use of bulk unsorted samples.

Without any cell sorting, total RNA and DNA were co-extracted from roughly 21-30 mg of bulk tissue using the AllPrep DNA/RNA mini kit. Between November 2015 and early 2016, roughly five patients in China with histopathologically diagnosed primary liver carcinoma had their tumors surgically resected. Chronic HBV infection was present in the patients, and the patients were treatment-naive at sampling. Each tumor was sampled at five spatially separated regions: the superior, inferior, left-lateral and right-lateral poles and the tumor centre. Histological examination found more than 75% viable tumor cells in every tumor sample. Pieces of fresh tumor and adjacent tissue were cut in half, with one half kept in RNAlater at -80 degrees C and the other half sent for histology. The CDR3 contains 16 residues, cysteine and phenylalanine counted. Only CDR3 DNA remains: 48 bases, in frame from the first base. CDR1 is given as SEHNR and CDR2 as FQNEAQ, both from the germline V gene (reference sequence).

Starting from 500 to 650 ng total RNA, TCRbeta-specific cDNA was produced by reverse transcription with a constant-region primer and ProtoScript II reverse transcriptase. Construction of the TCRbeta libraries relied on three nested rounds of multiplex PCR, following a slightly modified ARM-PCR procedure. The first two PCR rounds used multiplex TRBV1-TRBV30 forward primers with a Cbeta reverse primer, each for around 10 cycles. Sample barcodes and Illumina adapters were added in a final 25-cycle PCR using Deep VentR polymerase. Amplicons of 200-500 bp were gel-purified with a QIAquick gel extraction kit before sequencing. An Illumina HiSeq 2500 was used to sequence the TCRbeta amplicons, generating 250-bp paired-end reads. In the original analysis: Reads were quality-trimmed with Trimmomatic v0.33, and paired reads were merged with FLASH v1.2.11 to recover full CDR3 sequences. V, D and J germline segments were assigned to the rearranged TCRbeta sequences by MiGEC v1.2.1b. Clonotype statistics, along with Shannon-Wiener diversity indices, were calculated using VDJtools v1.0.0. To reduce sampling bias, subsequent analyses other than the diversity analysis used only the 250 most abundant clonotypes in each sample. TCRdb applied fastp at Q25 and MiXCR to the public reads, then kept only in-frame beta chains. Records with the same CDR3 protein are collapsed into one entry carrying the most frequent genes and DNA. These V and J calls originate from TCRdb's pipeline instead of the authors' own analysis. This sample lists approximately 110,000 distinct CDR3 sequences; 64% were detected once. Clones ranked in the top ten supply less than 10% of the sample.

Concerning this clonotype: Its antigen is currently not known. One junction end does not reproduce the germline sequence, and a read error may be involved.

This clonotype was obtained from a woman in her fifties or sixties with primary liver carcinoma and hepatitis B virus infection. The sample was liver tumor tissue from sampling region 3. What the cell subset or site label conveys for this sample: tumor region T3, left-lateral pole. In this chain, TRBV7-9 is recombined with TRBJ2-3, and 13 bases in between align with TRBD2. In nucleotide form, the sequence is TGTGCCAACAGCTCCGGACTAGCGGGAGTAGCATATACGCAGTATTTT. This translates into CANSSGLAGVAYTQYF.